The 14 T cell receptor beta chains given below trace back to one sample, sequenced in a study of identical twins. From the 5' RACE reads, TCRdb called clonotypes with MiXCR, one entry per CDR3 protein. The sample contains about 200,000 distinct CDR3 sequences, less than 9.5% of which appear only once. Source material: memory (CD45RO+) T cells sorted from blood. Receptors originate from a woman younger than 35 in good health.

The chain carries TRBV5-1 and TRBJ2-5, with 9 positions matching TRBD1. V was pared by 3 bases and J by 2 bases, with 5 bases of the junction left unmatched. The V gene's germline CDR1 is SGHRS and CDR2 YFSETQ. There are 15 residues in the CDR3. The CDR3 sequence: CASSWSGTGQETQYF. CDR3 DNA sequence: TGCGCCAGCAGCTGGTCCGGGACAGGGCAAGAGACCCAGTACTTC.

Many counts were recorded for this clonotype. In nucleotides, the CDR3 is TGTGCCAGCAGATCTGGGCTCCATACGCAGTATTTT. This sequence encodes CASRSGLHTQYF. The V and J genes are TRBV27 and TRBJ2-3; D gene uncertain. Trimming removed 6 bases at V and 7 bases at J, with 11 bases between. CDR1 is MNHEY and CDR2 is SMNVEV in the germline V gene (reference sequence). The CDR3 consists of 12 residues.

This clonotype appeared a few times. CDR3 amino acids: CASSFKGAGANTEAFF. Written as DNA, the CDR3 is TGTGCCAGCAGCTTCAAGGGGGCAGGGGCGAACACTGAAGCTTTCTTT. This chain links TRBV7-2 with TRBJ1-1; 7 bases agree with TRBD1. The CDR3 covers 16 residues. V lost 3 bases to trimming and J lost 1 base; unmatched junction nucleotides: 8. The germline V gene has CDR1 SGHTA and CDR2 FQGNSA.

Only a few counts were recorded for this clonotype. V and J are TRBV7-3 and TRBJ2-1; 9 nucleotides agree with TRBD2. The trim removed 5 bases at V and 7 bases at J, leaving 12 bases unmatched. The CDR3 length is 16 residues. Germline V gives CDR1 SGHTA, CDR2 FQGTGA. In DNA form, the CDR3 reads TGTGCCAGCAGCCCCGATGGGAGCGGGGGGAGTAATGAGCAGTTCTTC. Translated, it gives CASSPDGSGGSNEQFF.

The chain uses TRBV5-6 and TRBJ2-7; D is perhaps TRBD2 (5 bases). CDR1 is SGHDT, CDR2 YYEEEE, per germline. Trimming took 4 bases from V and 0 from J, leaving 11 bases between them. The CDR3 length is 14 residues. Here the CDR3 reads CASSPHGVSYEQYF. CDR3 nucleotide sequence: TGTGCCAGCAGCCCACACGGGGTCTCCTACGAGCAGTACTTC.

The chain joins TRBV7-2 to TRBJ1-2; 7 bases match TRBD1. This CDR3 is built from 14 residues. Germline V gene data show CDR1 as SGHTA and CDR2 as FQGNSA. Losses at the gene ends were 3 bases for V and 4 bases for J; bases not matched to a gene: 5. This CDR3 is CASSFGTASYGYTF. CDR3 sequence (DNA): TGTGCCAGCAGCTTCGGGACAGCGAGCTATGGCTACACCTTC. Variable domain in full (rest from reference TRBV7-2 and TRBJ1-2): GAGVSQSPSNKVTEKGKDVELRCDPISGHTALYWYRQSLGQGLEFLIYFQGNSAPDKSGLPSDRFSAERTGGSVSTLTIQRTQQEDSAVYLCASSFGTASYGYTFGSGTRLTVV.

This clonotype was recorded many times. The chain carries TRBV29-1 and TRBJ2-5; 7 bases match TRBD2. CDR3 length: 17 amino acids. Germline V CDR1 and CDR2: SQVTM, ANQGSEA. V lost 3 bases to trimming and J lost 3 bases; unmatched junction nucleotides: 16. The CDR3 region has the DNA TGCAGCGTTGAGCCGGGACTACCGTGGGCCCAAGAAGAGACCCAGTACTTC. Translated: CSVEPGLPWAQEETQYF.

The chain is built from TRBV21-1 and TRBJ2-7; TRBD1, the table's D call, lacks a check against the DNA. TRBV21-1 corresponds to a pseudogene. There are 15 residues in the CDR3. The CDR3, as DNA: TGTGCCAGCAGCAAAGCGCTCTCAGGGGCACACGAGCAGTACTTC. As protein: CASSKALSGAHEQYF.

This clonotype was seen repeatedly, ten times or more. This chain uses TRBV3-1 with TRBJ1-2; D remains unclear. This CDR3 comprises 13 residues. Germline V gene data show CDR1 as LGHDT and CDR2 as YNNKEL (reference sequence). V was pared by 1 base and J by 7 bases, with 10 bases between. The CDR3 sequence: CASSQGGRGGYTF. CDR3 DNA sequence: TGTGCCAGCAGCCAAGGTGGCCGGGGTGGCTACACCTTC.

The genes are TRBV6-2 or TRBV6-3 and TRBJ2-2, with D possibly being TRBD2 (6 bases). CDR1 MNHEY and CDR2 SVGEGT come from the germline V gene. The CDR3 totals 15 residues. Trimming took off 7 bases at V and 5 bases at J, with 17 bases between the two ends. CDR3 region: CASIARRGPTGELFF. The CDR3, as DNA: TGTGCCAGCATCGCTCGGCGGGGCCCGACCGGGGAGCTGTTTTTT.

The J gene is TRBJ2-1, the V gene TRBV7-8; D is unresolved. Germline lookup yields CDR1 SGHVS and CDR2 FQNEAQ. V was trimmed by 1 base and J by 4 bases, leaving 11 bases between them. The CDR3 sequence is 15 residues long. The CDR3 region is CASSLGGNIYNEQFF. As DNA, the CDR3 is TGTGCCAGCAGCTTAGGTGGAAATATATACAATGAGCAGTTCTTC.

J is TRBJ2-1 and V is TRBV7-8; 13 bases fit TRBD2. Germline V gene lookup returns CDR1 SGHVS and CDR2 FQNEAQ. The CDR3 loop spans 15 amino acids. Unmatched junction bases numbered 3, after V lost 3 bases and J lost 7 bases. CDR3 protein: CASSFTSGRENEQFF. The CDR3 DNA sequence: TGTGCCAGCAGCTTTACTAGCGGGAGGGAGAATGAGCAGTTCTTC.

This clonotype was seen more than once but under ten times. This sequence joins TRBV2 and TRBJ1-5; D gene ambiguous. CDR3 length equals 13 residues. In germline, CDR1 is SNHLY, CDR2 FYNNEI. The V gene lost 4 bases and the J gene lost 3 bases, with 7 bases spanning the gap. The CDR3 is CASSGPLNQPQHF. The CDR3 nucleotides are TGTGCCAGCAGTGGACCACTCAATCAGCCCCAGCATTTT. The whole variable domain, filled in from reference TRBV2 and TRBJ1-5, reads EPEVTQTPSHQVTQMGQEVILRCVPISNHLYFYWYRQILGQKVEFLVSFYNNEISEKSEIFDDQFSVERPDGSNFTLKIRSTKLEDSAMYFCASSGPLNQPQHFGDGTRLSIL.

This clonotype has at least ten counts. The chain couples TRBV20-1 to TRBJ1-1, with 8 bases aligning to TRBD1. Trimming at V came to 1 base and at J to 2 bases, leaving 6 bases not matched to a gene. This CDR3 is built from 15 residues. The V gene's germline CDR1 is DFQATT and CDR2 SNEGSKA (reference sequence). The CDR3 nucleotides read TGCAGTGCTAGAGGGACAGGGAGGGCCAACACTGAAGCTTTCTTT. Residues: CSARGTGRANTEAFF.